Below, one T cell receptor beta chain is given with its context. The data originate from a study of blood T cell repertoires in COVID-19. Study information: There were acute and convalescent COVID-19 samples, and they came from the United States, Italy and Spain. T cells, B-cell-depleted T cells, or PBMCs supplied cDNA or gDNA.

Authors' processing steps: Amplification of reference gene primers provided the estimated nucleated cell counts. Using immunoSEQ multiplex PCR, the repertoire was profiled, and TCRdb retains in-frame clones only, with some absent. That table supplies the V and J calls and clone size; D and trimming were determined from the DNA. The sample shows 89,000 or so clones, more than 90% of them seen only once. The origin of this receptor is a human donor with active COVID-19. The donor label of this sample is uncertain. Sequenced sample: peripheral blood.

The DNA for the CDR3 is TGTGCCAGCAGCTACGACAGATCTCAGCCCCAGCATTTT. Its protein is CASSYDRSQPQHF. This rearrangement joins TRBV7-8 to TRBJ1-5; tentative D call: TRBD1 (5 bases). The CDR3 is 13 amino acids. Looked up from germline, CDR1 is SGHVS and CDR2 is FQNEAQ. Deletions cut 4 bases from V and 6 bases from J, with 10 bases between.